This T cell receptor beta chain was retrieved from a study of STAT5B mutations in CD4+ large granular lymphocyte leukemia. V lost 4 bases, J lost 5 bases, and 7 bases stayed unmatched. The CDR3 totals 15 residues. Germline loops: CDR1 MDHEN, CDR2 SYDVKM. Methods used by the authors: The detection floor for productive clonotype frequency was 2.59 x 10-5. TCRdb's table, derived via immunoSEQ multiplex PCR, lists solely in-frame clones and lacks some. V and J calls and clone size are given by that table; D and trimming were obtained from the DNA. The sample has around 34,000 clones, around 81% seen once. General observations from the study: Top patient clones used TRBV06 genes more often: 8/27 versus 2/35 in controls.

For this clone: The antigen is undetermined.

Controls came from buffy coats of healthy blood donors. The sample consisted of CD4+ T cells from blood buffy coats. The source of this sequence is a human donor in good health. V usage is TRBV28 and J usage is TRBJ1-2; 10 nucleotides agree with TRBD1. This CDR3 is CASSSTGGRLYGYTF. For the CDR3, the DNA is TGTGCCAGCAGTTCGACAGGGGGCCGTTTGTATGGCTACACCTTC.